The rows below give T cell receptor beta chains drawn from one sample of a study of blood T cell repertoires in COVID-19. Sequencing used immunoSEQ multiplex PCR; TCRdb keeps in-frame clones, though not all of them. The data show around 50,000 clones, with 90% seen just once and about 2.9% held by the top ten. The source material was peripheral blood. The origin of the receptors is a human donor in a cohort sampled during active COVID-19. The CDR3 runs from the conserved cysteine through the conserved F or W. A D gene is named only where the DNA matches it firmly. Clone size appears in some rows only: once, few, many, or a class for an expanded clone.

>14|TRBJ1-1|TRBV5-6|NA|NA
TGTGCCAGCAGCTTGAGGGGTCTGAACACTGAAGCTTTCTTT
CASSLRGLNTEAFF
>15|TRBJ1-5|TRBV6-6|NA|TRBD1
TGTGCCAGCAGCCTCGCAGGGGGCCTCAATCAGCCCCAGCATTTT
CASSLAGGLNQPQHF
>15|TRBJ2-2|TRBV2|NA|NA
TGTGCCACCCCCCCCGGGGAATTGGGGACCGGGGAGCTGTTTTTT
CATPPGELGTGELFF
>13|TRBJ1-1|TRBV27|NA|NA
TGTGCCAGCAGATCGTACCGAGCGGAGGAAGCTTTCTTT
CASRSYRAEEAFF
>14|TRBJ2-1|TRBV5-5|NA|TRBD1
TGTGCCAGCAGCTACTATCCAGGGGGCAATGAGCAGTTCTTC
CASSYYPGGNEQFF
>12|TRBJ2-5|TRBV5-1|NA|NA
TGCGCCAGCAGCCTGACAGTCGAGACCCAGTACTTC
CASSLTVETQYF
>14|TRBJ1-1|TRBV20-1|once|NA
TGCAGTGCTAGTGTGGGCGCATTGAACACTGAAGCTTTCTTT
CSASVGALNTEAFF
>15|TRBJ2-3|TRBV28|once|TRBD1
TGTGCCAGCAGTTGGCGGGACAGGTCCACAGATACGCAGTATTTT
CASSWRDRSTDTQYF
>16|TRBJ2-7|TRBV13|NA|TRBD1
TGTGCCAGCAGCTACACCTCCGGGACAGGGTTGAACGAGCAGTACTTC
CASSYTSGTGLNEQYF
>14|TRBJ2-1|TRBV5-6|NA|NA
TGTGCCAGCAGCTATCCTAACCCCCACAATGAGCAGTTCTTC
CASSYPNPHNEQFF
>18|TRBJ2-7|TRBV11-2|NA|TRBD2
TGTGCCAGCAGCCCGGGGAGGGGGCGGTTAGCGGGAGTGTACGAGCAGTACTTC
CASSPGRGRLAGVYEQYF
>15|TRBJ2-1|TRBV6-5|once|TRBD2
TGTGCCAGCATTCTGACTAGCGGGACCTACAATGAGCAGTTCTTC
CASILTSGTYNEQFF
>16|TRBJ1-5|TRBV19|NA|NA
TGTGCCAGTAGTATTTCCGGGGGGAATAGCAATCAGCCCCAGCATTTT
CASSISGGNSNQPQHF
>17|TRBJ2-3|TRBV29-1|once|TRBD2
TGCAGCGGGGGAACAGCGGGAGTAATCGATGGCACAGATACGCAGTATTTT
CSGGTAGVIDGTDTQYF
>15|TRBJ2-7|TRBV29-1|NA|TRBD2
TGCAGCGTTAACCCGGGGTGGGGAGGGTCCTACGAGCAGTACTTC
CSVNPGWGGSYEQYF
>14|TRBJ1-1|TRBV25-1|NA|NA
TGTGCCAGCAGTGCGCTACAGGGGAACACTGAAGCTTTCTTT
CASSALQGNTEAFF
>13|TRBJ2-1|TRBV28|NA|NA
TGTGCCAGCAGTTTCGGGGGAGGCTTCGAGCAGTTCTTC
CASSFGGGFEQFF
>14|TRBJ2-1|TRBV2|NA|NA
TGTGCCAGCCACCAAGTTAGCGGACGCAATGAGCAGTTCTTC
CASHQVSGRNEQFF
>12|TRBJ1-2|TRBV29-1|NA|NA
TGCAGCGCAAGCCCGGGGGACTATGGCTACACCTTC
CSASPGDYGYTF
>16|TRBJ1-5|TRBV5-8|NA|NA
TGTGCCAGCAGTAGGGAGGGGAGCGTCCTCAATCAGCCCCAGCATTTT
CASSREGSVLNQPQHF
>16|TRBJ2-5|TRBV5-1|NA|NA
TGCGCCAGCAGCTTGACCGGGACACCCCAAAGTGAGACCCAGTACTTC
CASSLTGTPQSETQYF
>22|TRBJ2-2|TRBV12-2|NA|NA
TGTGCAAGTCGCTTAACTGCACAGGGGACTTCTGCATACAGAAGAAACACCGGGGAGCTGTTTTTT
CASRLTAQGTSAYRRNTGELFF
>14|TRBJ2-1|TRBV10-3|NA|TRBD2
TGTGCCATCAGTGGGACTAGCGGGTTCAATGAGCAGTTCTTC
CAISGTSGFNEQFF
>18|TRBJ1-6|TRBV10-2|NA|NA
TGCGCCAGCAGTGAGCTTTCCGTCGGGGTCTCCTATAATTCACCCCTCCACTTT
CASSELSVGVSYNSPLHF
>14|TRBJ2-1|TRBV13|NA|NA
TGTGCCAGCAGCTTACGGGGATATCGGGGTGAGCAGTTCTTC
CASSLRGYRGEQFF